The T cell receptor (beta chain) described here comes from a study of T cell responses to AZD1222 COVID-19 vaccine listed by TCRdb under 2021. With respect to the entire study: A total of about 250 trial participants underwent TCR sequencing, of whom some 200 had received two doses of AZD1222 and about 25 had received two doses of the MenACWY control vaccine. Enrollment into the trials was organized by age into subgroups of 18-55, 56-69 and 70-plus years, and those subgroups contained about 160, 30 and 59 TCR-sequenced participants, respectively.

About this clone: Its antigen has not been determined. There are no base qualities to consult, and no much larger clone falls within one base.

V is pared back by 4 bases and J by 2 bases, with 13 bases lying between the germline termini. Looking up the germline V gene yields CDR1 MNHEY and CDR2 SVGAGI. The CDR3 goes from the cysteine to the phenylalanine over 15 residues. Only the CDR3 DNA is retained, 45 bases long and in frame from the first base. Read against the paper, the sample's time point label means: about 28 days (+/-7) after the second vaccine dose. AZD1222 recipients whose second dose came at about 4 weeks and those whose second dose came at about 12 weeks were combined into one group, since spike-specific TCR depth and breadth did not differ between the two schedules. Vaccinee samples came from UK trials COV001 and COV002, including a single-blind randomized controlled phase 2/3 trial of AZD1222 (ChAdOx1 nCoV-19) in healthy adults. For TCRbeta chain sequencing, PBMC samples from trial participants were taken at day 0 and at day 28 after the second dose.

Here is what the overall study found, with its caveats: The 56-69-year group was small, and its depth increase did not reach significance, likely because of low power. Conclusions about previously exposed vaccinees were limited because only a handful of AZD1222 recipients were SARS-CoV-2 seropositive at baseline. CD4 TCRs associated with the vaccine covered the entire spike protein, and the dominant responses were in regions 160-218 and 743-854. Most participants were white British and females outnumbered males, and the authors suggested that clonal diversity may have been underestimated. A significant rise in spike-specific TCR breadth and depth was observed after two AZD1222 doses relative to day 0 and relative to MenACWY recipients. Reportedly, close to half of the unique spike-specific TCRs recognized epitopes lying outside the regions that are mutated in the B.1.351 and B.1.1.7 variants. Because no day 14 peak-response samples were available, repertoires were characterized only after the peak T cell response.

The CDR3 regions of human TCRbeta chains were analyzed by immunosequencing. The authors' analysis ran thus. Repertoire TCRs were matched against a reference library of SARS-CoV-2-specific TCRs generated with the MIRA antigen-specificity platform. Breadth was defined as the fraction of unique TCRs that were SARS-CoV-2-associated. Depth was defined as the fraction of total T cells that were SARS-CoV-2-associated. Each spike-specific TCR was assigned to its reactive spike region and to a CD4 or CD8 class using the MIRA data. Log10-transformed breadth and depth values were compared by one-way ANOVA with Sidak's multiple comparisons tests. Here the immuneACCESS table is served through TCRdb, limited to in-frame sequences with V and J called. Missing clones are a known gap in these copies; in checked studies unresolved V genes cover under half, and the rest lacks a known reason. V, J and clone size reflect that table, while D and trimming were determined from the DNA. For this sample there are about 82,000 clones; roughly 90% appear just once. The top ten hold roughly 3% of the sample.

Specimen: peripheral blood, collected 28 days after the second AZD1222 dose. This sequence was found in an adult who received the AZD1222 COVID-19 vaccine. Recombination joined TRBV6-5 with TRBJ2-3; matching of 5 bases hints at TRBD2 as the D gene. The DNA sequence is TGTGCCAGCAGTTCCACATGGACTTCCACAGATACGCAGTATTTT. It codes for CASSSTWTSTDTQYF.